These 10 T cell receptor beta chains came from one sample sequenced in a study of blood T cell repertoires in COVID-19. The protocol was immunoSEQ multiplex PCR, while the TCRdb copy is restricted to in-frame clones and leaves out a portion. The sample yields about 110,000 clones, 82% seen once. The specimen sequenced was peripheral blood. The receptors here all came from a man aged 70 or older with acute or convalescent COVID-19.

The gene calls are TRBV9 and TRBJ2-1; 9 nucleotides align to TRBD1. J lost 6 bases, V lost 3 bases, and 10 bases had no gene match. The CDR3 is made up of 16 amino acids. CDR1 is SGDLS and CDR2 is YYNGEE in the germline V gene. The CDR3 region has the DNA TGTGCCAGCAGCGCCCGGGGGGACAGGGTGGCCAATGAGCAGTTCTTC. Amino acid sequence: CASSARGDRVANEQFF.

The V and J genes are TRBV25-1 and TRBJ2-1; 7 positions match TRBD2. V was pared by 2 bases and J by 9 bases, with 7 bases of the junction left unmatched. Looked up from germline, CDR1 is MGHDK and CDR2 is SYGVNS. This CDR3 is built from 14 residues. CDR3 sequence: CASSEPSRGGEQFF. Written as DNA, the CDR3 is TGTGCCAGCAGTGAACCTAGTCGCGGGGGTGAGCAGTTCTTC.

To note about this clone: The same CDR3 also results from other DNA sequences found in this sample. This chain's CDR3 is CATSRDPGGNQPQHF. In nucleotides, the CDR3 is TGTGCCACCAGCAGAGATCCAGGGGGCAATCAGCCCCAGCATTTT. The chain uses TRBV15 and TRBJ1-5; D may be TRBD1 (6 bases). CDR1 and CDR2 from the germline V gene are LNHNV and YYDKDF (reference sequence). V was cut by 0 bases and J by 2 bases, with 8 bases left in between. The CDR3 is 15 residues long.

This clone has more than one count but fewer than ten. The V and J genes are TRBV19 and TRBJ2-2; TRBD2 matches at 10 bases. This CDR3 comprises 17 residues. J gave up 3 bases and V 3 bases, and 7 bases lay outside the gene matches. Germline V CDR1 and CDR2: LNHDA, SQIVND (reference sequence). The CDR3 loop reads CASSMASGSQYTGELFF. The CDR3 region has the DNA TGTGCCAGTAGTATGGCTAGCGGGAGCCAGTACACCGGGGAGCTGTTTTTT.

The chain carries TRBV28 and TRBJ1-2; 8 positions match TRBD1. This CDR3 contains 15 residues. Germline lookup yields CDR1 MDHEN and CDR2 SYDVKM. The V gene end was trimmed by 2 bases and the J gene end by 2 bases; junction bases not matched to a gene: 4. The CDR3, as DNA: TGTGCCAGCAGTTTAGTGGCAGGGGGCAACTATGGCTACACCTTC. Amino acids: CASSLVAGGNYGYTF.

The chain employs TRBV5-1 and TRBJ2-2; D may be TRBD2 (6 bases). Germline loops: CDR1 SGHRS, CDR2 YFSETQ. The CDR3 loop spans 14 amino acids. Trimming left V 8 bases short and J 5 bases short, with 16 bases between. The CDR3 protein is CASMDPSGTGELFF. Here the CDR3 DNA reads TGCGCCAGTATGGACCCAAGCGGGACCGGGGAGCTGTTTTTT.

The V and J genes are TRBV10-1 and TRBJ2-2; D may be TRBD1 (6 bases). The CDR3 covers 13 residues. V dropped 6 bases and J dropped 3 bases, with 8 bases sitting between them. Per germline, CDR1 WNHNN and CDR2 SYGVQD (reference sequence). The DNA for the CDR3 is TGCGCCAGCAGCGGACAGTACACCGGGGAGCTGTTTTTT. Amino acid sequence: CASSGQYTGELFF.

This clone was found a few times. The chain employs TRBV28 and TRBJ2-7, with 12 bases fitting TRBD2. Germline lookup yields CDR1 MDHEN and CDR2 SYDVKM. The CDR3 runs 15 residues. The J segment lost 5 bases and the V segment lost 7 bases, leaving 9 bases of the junction unmatched. The CDR3 loop reads CASTETSGSINEQYF. The DNA of the CDR3 is TGTGCCAGCACGGAGACTAGCGGGAGTATCAACGAGCAGTACTTC.

The DNA of the CDR3 is TGTGCCAGCAGCGGAGGACGGGGAAATTCACCCCTCCACTTT. Translation gives CASSGGRGNSPLHF. The chain employs TRBV7-8 and TRBJ1-6; no clear D. CDR1 and CDR2 from the germline V gene are SGHVS and FQNEAQ. This CDR3 spans 14 amino acids. V lost 5 bases to trimming and J lost 7 bases, with 12 bases between them.

This rearrangement joins TRBV6-5 to TRBJ2-3; the match to TRBD2 covers 10 bases. This CDR3 comprises 14 residues. The germline gives CDR1 MNHEY, CDR2 SVGAGI. With V trimmed by 7 bases and J by 3 bases, 4 bases remained unmatched. This CDR3 is CASKLGLATDTQYF. CDR3 sequence (DNA): TGTGCCAGCAAGTTGGGACTAGCGACAGATACGCAGTATTTT.